This T cell receptor beta chain was observed in a study of blood T cell repertoires in COVID-19. The protocol was immunoSEQ multiplex PCR, while the TCRdb copy is restricted to in-frame clones and leaves out a portion. In the table there are about 310,000 clones, 89% of which are singletons. The germline gives CDR1 MNHEY, CDR2 SMNVEV (reference sequence). Trimming removed 2 bases at V and 5 bases at J, with 13 bases between. This CDR3 is 15 amino acids long. Those enrolled, adults aged roughly 18 to 100 years, came from 25 or so US areas. Membership in each cohort depended on participant-reported clinical history. Cohort 3 donors counted as recovered after two negative PCRs, clearance, or resolved symptoms.

Input material: PBMCs or T cells enriched from blood (not recorded which). The rearrangement uses TRBV27 and TRBJ1-5; D call uncertain. The clonotype comes from a man aged 55 to 69 who had recovered from COVID-19. The CDR3 reads CASSLSDGYYQPQHF. The CDR3 DNA is TGTGCCAGCAGTTTAAGCGATGGTTACTATCAGCCCCAGCATTTT.